A single sample gave rise to the 30 T cell receptor beta chains below, sequenced in a study of blood T cell repertoires in COVID-19. Produced via immunoSEQ multiplex PCR; TCRdb's table is partial and in-frame only. The data show about 280,000 clones, with around 86% seen just once and around 2% held by the top ten. Sample: peripheral blood. The receptors shown here come from a man aged 50 to 59 with acute or convalescent COVID-19.

V usage is TRBV18 and J usage is TRBJ1-1; no clear D. The CDR3 runs to 13 residues. The V and J ends lost 3 bases and 7 bases respectively, with 12 bases between them. Germline V gives CDR1 KGHSH, CDR2 LQKENI. The CDR3 sequence: CASSPRVRGEAFF. DNA for the CDR3: TGTGCCAGCTCACCGCGGGTACGTGGTGAAGCTTTCTTT. Combining the CDR3 with reference TRBV18 and TRBJ1-1 gives the whole variable domain NAGVMQNPRHLVRRRGQEARLRCSPMKGHSHVYWYRQLPEEGLKFMVYLQKENIIDESGMPKERFSAEFPKEGPSILRIQQVVRGDSAAYFCASSPRVRGEAFFGQGTRLTVV.

The chain is built from TRBV3-1 (or the pseudogene TRBV3-2) and TRBJ2-3; 7 bases align to TRBD2. Trimming took 3 bases from V and 2 from J; bases not matched to a gene: 5. The CDR3 has 15 residues. Germline assignment: CDR1 LGHDT and CDR2 YNNKEL (reference sequence). The CDR3: CASSHRRGDTDTQYF. The CDR3 DNA reads TGTGCCAGCAGCCATCGACGGGGGGACACAGATACGCAGTATTTT.

The rearrangement uses TRBV19 and TRBJ2-5; 7 bases fit TRBD2. Germline lookup yields CDR1 LNHDA and CDR2 SQIVND (reference sequence). The CDR3 has 15 amino acids. V dropped 1 base and J dropped 2; count of bases not matched to a gene: 4. In nucleotides, the CDR3 is TGTGCCAGTAGTATAGGGGGAGGGGAGCAAGAGACCCAGTACTTC. Protein product: CASSIGGGEQETQYF. Drawing the rest from reference TRBV19 and TRBJ2-5, the complete variable domain is DGGITQSPKYLFRKEGQNVTLSCEQNLNHDAMYWYRQDPGQGLRLIYYSQIVNDFQKGDIAEGYSVSREKKESFPLTVTSAQKNPTAFYLCASSIGGGEQETQYFGPGTRLLVL.

The V and J genes are TRBV19 and TRBJ1-1; TRBD1 is a possible D gene (5 bases). The ends were cut back, 7 bases at V and 0 bases at J, with 15 bases in the middle. CDR1 is LNHDA and CDR2 is SQIVND in the germline V gene (reference sequence). This CDR3 has 15 residues. This chain's CDR3 is CASMGRARMNTEAFF. Written as DNA, the CDR3 is TGTGCCAGTATGGGCAGGGCCCGGATGAACACTGAAGCTTTCTTT.

This clone has a handful of counts. This chain connects TRBV5-1 to TRBJ1-1, with 7 bases that match TRBD1. The V gene end was trimmed by 0 bases and the J gene end by 4 bases; junction bases not matched to a gene: 9. CDR1 is SGHRS, CDR2 YFSETQ, per germline. This CDR3 spans 16 amino acids. The CDR3 sequence: CASSLDPGGLTTEAFF. The CDR3 bases are TGCGCCAGCAGCTTGGACCCAGGGGGGCTGACCACTGAAGCTTTCTTT.

This chain links TRBV29-1 with TRBJ1-2; D gene unclear. CDR3 length: 13 amino acids. Germline V gene data show CDR1 as SQVTM and CDR2 as ANQGSEA. V gave up 0 bases and J gave up 7 bases, with 12 bases separating them. The CDR3 nucleotides are TGCAGCGTTGAAGATCCCCGGGAGTTTGGCTACACCTTC. Protein sequence: CSVEDPREFGYTF.

Only one count was recorded for this clone. This chain uses TRBV10-3 with TRBJ1-2; TRBD1 matches 9 bases. CDR1 is ENHRY and CDR2 is SYGVKD in the germline V gene. There are 14 residues in the CDR3. With V trimmed by 6 bases and J by 2 bases, 4 bases remained unmatched. The CDR3 DNA is TGTGCCATCAGCTCGGACAGGGGAAACTATGGCTACACCTTC. Amino acids: CAISSDRGNYGYTF.

V is TRBV19 and J is TRBJ1-4, with 9 nucleotides matching TRBD1. The ends lost 4 bases at V and 6 bases at J; junction bases unmatched: 9. CDR1 and CDR2 from the germline V gene are LNHDA and SQIVND (reference sequence). The length of the CDR3 is 16 residues. CDR3 sequence reads: CASSKQGAQVYEKLFF. As DNA, the CDR3 is TGTGCCAGTAGTAAACAGGGGGCGCAGGTATATGAAAAACTGTTTTTT. The variable domain in full, completed from reference TRBV19 and TRBJ1-4, reads DGGITQSPKYLFRKEGQNVTLSCEQNLNHDAMYWYRQDPGQGLRLIYYSQIVNDFQKGDIAEGYSVSREKKESFPLTVTSAQKNPTAFYLCASSKQGAQVYEKLFFGSGTQLSVL.

This sequence joins TRBV20-1 and TRBJ1-2; D is perhaps TRBD1 (6 bases). Germline assignment: CDR1 DFQATT and CDR2 SNEGSKA (reference sequence). This CDR3 has 11 residues. The ends were cut back, 6 bases at V and 4 bases at J, with 9 bases in the middle. The CDR3 sequence: CSAGAGYGYTF. CDR3 nucleotide sequence: TGCAGTGCGGGGGCCGGCTATGGCTACACCTTC.

This clone appeared once. The gene calls are TRBV18 and TRBJ1-1; D possibly corresponds to TRBD1 (6 bases). The CDR3 has 19 residues. V was shortened by 4 bases and J by 2 bases, with 26 bases between the two germline ends. Germline lookup yields CDR1 KGHSH and CDR2 LQKENI. CDR3 sequence (DNA): TGTGCCAGCTCACGGACAGCCGTAGAAACGCCTAATCAAAACACTGAAGCTTTCTTT. It encodes CASSRTAVETPNQNTEAFF.

This clone was seen only a few times. This chain connects TRBV11-2 to TRBJ1-1, with D maybe TRBD1 (6 bases). Trimming removed 1 base at V and 5 bases at J, with 8 bases between. Germline CDR1 SGHAT, CDR2 FQNNGV. The CDR3 covers 13 residues. In DNA form, the CDR3 reads TGTGCCAGCAGCTTAGCAGGGGCAACTGAAGCTTTCTTT. Its protein is CASSLAGATEAFF. The full variable domain, in which reference TRBV11-2 and TRBJ1-1 provide the parts outside the CDR3, is EAGVAQSPRYKIIEKRQSVAFWCNPISGHATLYWYQQILGQGPKLLIQFQNNGVVDDSQLPKDRFSAERLKGVDSTLKIQPAKLEDSAVYLCASSLAGATEAFFGQGTRLTVV.

This chain links TRBV24-1 with TRBJ2-2; 9 bases are a match to TRBD2. Germline CDR1 KGHDR, CDR2 SFDVKD. The CDR3 runs 16 residues. V was pared by 4 bases and J by 7 bases, with 9 bases of the junction left unmatched. The CDR3 region is CATSDSSGTQGGELFF. CDR3 DNA: TGTGCCACCAGTGACTCTAGCGGGACACAGGGCGGGGAGCTGTTTTTT.

The chain carries TRBV3-1 (or the pseudogene TRBV3-2) and TRBJ2-3; 12 nucleotides line up with TRBD2. Germline V gives CDR1 LGHDT, CDR2 YNNKEL (reference sequence). The CDR3 loop spans 15 amino acids. V was clipped by 4 bases and J by 5 bases; unmatched bases: 4. The CDR3 loop is CASSPWTSGEDTQYF. The CDR3 nucleotides read TGTGCCAGCAGCCCTTGGACTAGCGGGGAAGATACGCAGTATTTT.

The table lists this clone with a count of one. This sequence joins TRBV29-1 and TRBJ2-7; TRBD1 is a possible D gene (6 bases). CDR1 is SQVTM and CDR2 is ANQGSEA in the germline V gene. V lost 5 bases and J lost 1, with 12 bases in between. This CDR3 is built from 13 residues. CDR3 amino acids: CSVLADRSYEQYF. CDR3 DNA sequence: TGCAGCGTTCTTGCGGACAGATCCTACGAGCAGTACTTC.

The CDR3 DNA reads as TGTGCCTGGAGTGTATTCGGACAGGGGGCCGGGGAGCTGTTTTTT. Its protein is CAWSVFGQGAGELFF. The V call is TRBV30, the J call TRBJ2-2, with 10 bases aligning to TRBD1. Germline CDR1 and CDR2: GTSNPN and SVGIG (reference sequence). J lost 6 bases, V lost 0 bases, and 4 bases had no gene match. The CDR3 spans 15 residues.

The chain couples TRBV3-1 (or the pseudogene TRBV3-2) to TRBJ1-2, with D hard to call. The CDR3 totals 11 residues. Germline CDR1 and CDR2: LGHDT and YNNKEL (reference sequence). Trimming took off 1 base at V and 8 bases at J, with 5 bases between the two ends. The CDR3 region has the DNA TGTGCCAGCAGCCAAGGCCAGGGCTACACCTTC. Protein: CASSQGQGYTF.

The chain combines TRBV2 with TRBJ1-5; maybe TRBD1 (5 bases). This CDR3 spans 15 amino acids. Germline V lookup: CDR1 SNHLY, CDR2 FYNNEI. V was pared by 6 bases and J by 3 bases, with 15 bases between. The DNA for the CDR3 is TGTGCCAGCAGAAACCGGGACTCCCCCAATCAGCCCCAGCATTTT. It encodes CASRNRDSPNQPQHF.

J is TRBJ2-2 and V is TRBV24-1; a weak D match, TRBD2 (5 bases). Germline CDR1 is KGHDR and CDR2 is SFDVKD. The CDR3 is made up of 16 amino acids. Trimming cost V 3 bases and J 6 bases, with 16 bases left between them. The chain's CDR3 is CATSDPRSGGAGELFF. The CDR3 DNA is TGTGCCACCAGTGATCCTAGGTCTGGAGGTGCCGGGGAGCTGTTTTTT.

The chain recombines TRBV2 with TRBJ1-2, with TRBD1 matching 8 bases. There are 13 residues in the CDR3. Trimming cost V 2 bases and J 7 bases; bases outside gene matches: 3. CDR1 and CDR2 from the germline V gene are SNHLY and FYNNEI. Here the CDR3 reads CASSELQGGGYTF. CDR3 nucleotide sequence: TGTGCCAGCAGTGAACTACAGGGGGGTGGCTACACCTTC.

This clone has just one count. The V and J genes are TRBV6-5 and TRBJ2-7; the match to TRBD1 covers 9 bases. This CDR3 spans 14 amino acids. The junction had 3 bases not matched to a gene; V was cut back by 2 bases and J by 4 bases. CDR1 is MNHEY, CDR2 SVGAGI, per germline. This CDR3 reads CASSYPDRGYEQYF. The CDR3 DNA reads TGTGCCAGCAGTTACCCGGACAGGGGTTACGAGCAGTACTTC.

V and J are TRBV6-1 and TRBJ1-5; D gene uncertain. CDR3 length equals 18 residues. CDR1 and CDR2 (germline): MNHNS, SASEGT. Trimming removed 2 bases at V and 1 base at J, with 18 bases between. The CDR3 DNA is TGTGCCAGCAGTGAAAGGTCGATGAGGGAATGGAGCAATCAGCCCCAGCATTTT. Amino acids: CASSERSMREWSNQPQHF.

The chain carries TRBV6-1 and TRBJ2-7, with no clear D. Germline loops: CDR1 MNHNS, CDR2 SASEGT. Between the trimmed V and J ends, which lost 2 bases and 5 bases, there was a span of 19 bases. This CDR3 is 16 amino acids long. The CDR3 spells CASSESTQRVGHEQYF. CDR3 coding DNA: TGTGCCAGCAGTGAATCGACCCAAAGAGTTGGGCACGAGCAGTACTTC.

V usage is TRBV6-5 and J usage is TRBJ2-7; TRBD1 matches 9 bases. Germline V gene data show CDR1 as MNHEY and CDR2 as SVGAGI. This CDR3 has 13 residues. After removal of 8 bases from V and 3 bases from J, the junction contained 5 bases not matched to a gene. The CDR3 DNA is TGTGCCAGCCGGGACAGGGTTTTCTACGAGCAGTACTTC. Protein: CASRDRVFYEQYF.

The chain combines TRBV2 with TRBJ1-2; possibly TRBD1 for D (6 bases). Germline CDR1 SNHLY, CDR2 FYNNEI. This CDR3 spans 16 amino acids. Trimming removed 0 bases from V and 3 bases from J, with 14 bases in between. CDR3 DNA: TGTGCCAGCAGTGAAGCACGTCAGGGGCTAGACTATGGCTACACCTTC. Protein product: CASSEARQGLDYGYTF. The variable domain in full, completed from reference TRBV2 and TRBJ1-2, reads EPEVTQTPSHQVTQMGQEVILRCVPISNHLYFYWYRQILGQKVEFLVSFYNNEISEKSEIFDDQFSVERPDGSNFTLKIRSTKLEDSAMYFCASSEARQGLDYGYTFGSGTRLTVV.

This rearrangement joins TRBV6-4 to TRBJ2-2; maybe TRBD2 (5 bases). This CDR3 contains 11 residues. V was clipped by 10 bases and J by 11 bases, with 14 bases between them. Per the germline V gene, CDR1 is MRHNA and CDR2 is SNTAGT. This chain's CDR3 is CAKRRTDELFF. The CDR3 DNA sequence: TGTGCCAAAAGGCGGACTGACGAGCTGTTTTTT.

The chain couples TRBV3-1 (or the pseudogene TRBV3-2) to TRBJ1-5; weak D call: TRBD1 (5 bases). CDR3 length: 14 residues. Germline V gene sequence: CDR1 LGHDT, CDR2 YNNKEL (reference sequence). V was shortened by 2 bases and J by 4 bases, with 9 bases between the two germline ends. The DNA for the CDR3 is TGTGCCAGCAGCCAAAATAGGGGTAATCAGCCCCAGCATTTT. Protein: CASSQNRGNQPQHF.

V is TRBV9 and J is TRBJ2-2, with 7 bases lining up with TRBD1. After removal of 0 bases from V and 6 bases from J, the junction contained 2 bases not matched to a gene. The CDR3 covers 14 residues. Germline values: CDR1 SGDLS, CDR2 YYNGEE. The CDR3 here is CASSVGGGPGELFF. The CDR3 nucleotides read TGTGCCAGCAGCGTAGGAGGGGGCCCCGGGGAGCTGTTTTTT.

The rearrangement links TRBV7-2 to TRBJ1-1; 7 bases are a match to TRBD1. V shed 6 bases, J shed 1 base, and the junction held 17 bases outside the gene matches. This CDR3 comprises 18 residues. Germline CDR1 and CDR2: SGHTA and FQGNSA. This CDR3 is CASRGQAPNPRANTEAFF. CDR3 bases: TGTGCCAGCAGAGGACAGGCCCCTAACCCACGAGCGAACACTGAAGCTTTCTTT.

CDR3 residues: CAWRWRGGNTGELFF. CDR3 bases: TGTGCCTGGAGGTGGCGGGGGGGCAACACCGGGGAGCTGTTTTTT. The chain has TRBV30 and TRBJ2-2; 9 nucleotides align to TRBD2. The germline gives CDR1 GTSNPN, CDR2 SVGIG (reference sequence). This CDR3 comprises 15 residues. Trimming took 3 bases from V and 2 from J; bases not matched to a gene: 4.

The chain links TRBV12-3 or TRBV12-4 to TRBJ2-7; D gene ambiguous. The CDR3 extends over 12 amino acids. Trimming shortened V by 3 bases and J by 9 bases, and 12 bases separated the two germline ends. CDR3 nucleotide sequence: TGTGCCAGCAGTTTGAGGCCCTCGGGGCAGTACTTC. Encoded protein: CASSLRPSGQYF.